This T cell receptor beta chain was identified during a study of control samples from healthy donors and cancer patients. Generated by immunoSEQ multiplex PCR, the TCRdb table keeps only in-frame clones and is missing some. The sample has 130,000 or so clones; just under 90% are singletons. This CDR3 has 13 amino acids. The germline gives CDR1 SNHLY, CDR2 FYNNEI. The V and J ends lost 5 bases and 8 bases respectively, with 13 bases between them. The receptor's source is a man aged 50-60 years with head and neck cancer. Input material: PBMCs. The V gene is TRBV2, the J gene TRBJ2-1; D gene unclear. CDR3 residues: CASSTGRKDEQFF. The CDR3 DNA sequence: TGTGCCAGCAGTACCGGACGGAAGGATGAGCAGTTCTTC.